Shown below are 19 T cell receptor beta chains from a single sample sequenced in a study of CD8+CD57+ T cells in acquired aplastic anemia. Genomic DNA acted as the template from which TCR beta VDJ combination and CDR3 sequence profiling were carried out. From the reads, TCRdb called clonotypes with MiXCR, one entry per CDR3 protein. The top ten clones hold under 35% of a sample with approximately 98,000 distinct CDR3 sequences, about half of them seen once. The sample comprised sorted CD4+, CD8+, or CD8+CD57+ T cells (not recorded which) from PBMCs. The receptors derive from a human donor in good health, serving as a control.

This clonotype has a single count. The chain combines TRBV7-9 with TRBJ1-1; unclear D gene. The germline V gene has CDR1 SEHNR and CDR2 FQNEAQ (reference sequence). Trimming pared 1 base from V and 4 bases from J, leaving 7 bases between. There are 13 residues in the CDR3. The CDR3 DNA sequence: TGTGCCAGCAGCTTAGAAGGGTCCACTGAAGCTTTCTTT. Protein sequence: CASSLEGSTEAFF.

CDR3: CACTSANYGYTF. The CDR3 region has the DNA TGTGCCTGTACGAGCGCTAACTATGGCTACACCTTC. V and J are TRBV7-3 and TRBJ1-2; D remains unclear. The CDR3 has 12 residues. V gave up 11 bases and J gave up 0 bases, with 10 bases separating them. Germline values: CDR1 SGHTA, CDR2 FQGTGA. Drawing the rest from reference TRBV7-3 and TRBJ1-2, the complete variable domain is GAGVSQTPSNKVTEKGKYVELRCDPISGHTALYWYRQSLGQGPEFLIYFQGTGAADDSGLPNDRFFAVRPEGSVSTLKIQRTERGDSAVYLCACTSANYGYTFGSGTRLTVV.

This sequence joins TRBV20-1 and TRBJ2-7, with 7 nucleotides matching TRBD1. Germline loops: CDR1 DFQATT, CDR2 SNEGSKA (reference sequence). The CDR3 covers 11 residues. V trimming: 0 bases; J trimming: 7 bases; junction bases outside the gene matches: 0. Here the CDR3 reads CSARDRGEQYF. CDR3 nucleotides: TGCAGTGCTAGAGACAGGGGGGAGCAGTACTTC.

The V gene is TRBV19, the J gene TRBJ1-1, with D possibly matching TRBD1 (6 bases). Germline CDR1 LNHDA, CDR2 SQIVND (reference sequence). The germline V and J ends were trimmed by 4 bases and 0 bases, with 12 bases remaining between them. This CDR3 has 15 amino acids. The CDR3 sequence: CASSKQGSMNTEAFF. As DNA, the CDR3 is TGTGCCAGTAGTAAACAGGGATCTATGAACACTGAAGCTTTCTTT.

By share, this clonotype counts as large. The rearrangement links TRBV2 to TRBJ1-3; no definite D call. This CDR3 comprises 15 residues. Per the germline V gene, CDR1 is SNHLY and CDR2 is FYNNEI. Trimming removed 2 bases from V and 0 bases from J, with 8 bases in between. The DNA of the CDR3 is TGTGCCAGCAGTGAAAGTCTGGACTCTGGAAACACCATATATTTT. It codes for CASSESLDSGNTIYF.

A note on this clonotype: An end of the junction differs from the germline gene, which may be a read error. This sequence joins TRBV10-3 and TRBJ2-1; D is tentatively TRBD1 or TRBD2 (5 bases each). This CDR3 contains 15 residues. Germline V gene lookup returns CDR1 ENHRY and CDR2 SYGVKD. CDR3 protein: CAISVAGSSYNGQFF. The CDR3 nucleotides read TGTGCCATCAGCGTAGCAGGGAGCTCCTACAATGGGCAGTTCTTC.

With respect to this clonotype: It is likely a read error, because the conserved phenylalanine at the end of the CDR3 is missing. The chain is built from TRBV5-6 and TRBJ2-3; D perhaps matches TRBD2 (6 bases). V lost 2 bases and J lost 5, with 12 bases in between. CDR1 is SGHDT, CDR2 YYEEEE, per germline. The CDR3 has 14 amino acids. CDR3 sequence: CASSLWGDIDTQYL. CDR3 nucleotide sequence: TGTGCCAGCAGCTTATGGGGGGATATAGATACGCAGTATCTT.

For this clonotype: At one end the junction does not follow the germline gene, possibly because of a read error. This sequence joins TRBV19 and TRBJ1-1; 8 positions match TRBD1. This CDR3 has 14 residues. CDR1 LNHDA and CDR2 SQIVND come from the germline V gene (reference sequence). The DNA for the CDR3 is TGTGCCTGTAGGATAAGACAGGGGTGGACTGAAACTTTCTTT. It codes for CACRIRQGWTETFF.

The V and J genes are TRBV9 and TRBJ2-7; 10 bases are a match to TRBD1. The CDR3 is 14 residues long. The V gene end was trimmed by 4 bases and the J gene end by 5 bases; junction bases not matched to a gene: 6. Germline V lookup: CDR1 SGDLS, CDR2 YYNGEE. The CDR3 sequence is CASSQGQGENEQYF. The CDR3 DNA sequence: TGTGCCAGCAGCCAAGGACAGGGGGAAAACGAGCAGTACTTC.

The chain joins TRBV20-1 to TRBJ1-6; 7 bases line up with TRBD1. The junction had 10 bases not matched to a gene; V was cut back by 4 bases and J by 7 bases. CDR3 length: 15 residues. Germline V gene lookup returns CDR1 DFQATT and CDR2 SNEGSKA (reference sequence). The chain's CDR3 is CSATPGQHPNSPLHF. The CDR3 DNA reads TGCAGTGCTACCCCGGGACAGCACCCGAATTCACCCCTCCACTTT.

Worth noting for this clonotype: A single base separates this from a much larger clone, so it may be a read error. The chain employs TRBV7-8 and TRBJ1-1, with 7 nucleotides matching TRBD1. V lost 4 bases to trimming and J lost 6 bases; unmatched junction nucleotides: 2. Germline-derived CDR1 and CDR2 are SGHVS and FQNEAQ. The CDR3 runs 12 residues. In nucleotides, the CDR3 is TGTGCCAGCAGCTCAGGACAGGCTGAAGCTTTCTTT. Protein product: CASSSGQAEAFF.

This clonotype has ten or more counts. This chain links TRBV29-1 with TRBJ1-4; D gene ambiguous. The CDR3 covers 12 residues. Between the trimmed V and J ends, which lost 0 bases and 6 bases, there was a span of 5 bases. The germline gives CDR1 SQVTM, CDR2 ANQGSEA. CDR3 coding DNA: TGCAGCGTTGAAGATCGGGATGAAAAACTGTTTTTT. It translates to CSVEDRDEKLFF.

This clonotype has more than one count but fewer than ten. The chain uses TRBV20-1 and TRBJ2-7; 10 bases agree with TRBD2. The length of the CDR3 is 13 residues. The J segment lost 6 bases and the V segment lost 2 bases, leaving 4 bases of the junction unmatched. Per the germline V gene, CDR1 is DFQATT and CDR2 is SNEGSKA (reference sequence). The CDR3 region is CSARSGGASEQYF. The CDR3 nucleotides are TGCAGTGCTAGAAGCGGGGGGGCGAGCGAGCAGTACTTC.

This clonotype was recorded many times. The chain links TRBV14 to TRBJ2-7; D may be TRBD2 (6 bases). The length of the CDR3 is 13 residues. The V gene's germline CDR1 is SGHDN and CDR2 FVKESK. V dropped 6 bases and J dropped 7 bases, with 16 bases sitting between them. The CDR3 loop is CASRPSGGQEQYF. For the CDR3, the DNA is TGTGCCAGCAGGCCCTCCGGGGGTCAAGAGCAGTACTTC.

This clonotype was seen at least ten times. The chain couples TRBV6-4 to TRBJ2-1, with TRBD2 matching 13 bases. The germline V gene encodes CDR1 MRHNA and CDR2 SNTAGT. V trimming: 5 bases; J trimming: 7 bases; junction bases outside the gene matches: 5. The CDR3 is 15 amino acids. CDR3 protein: CASSLLAGGGNEQFF. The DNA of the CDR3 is TGTGCCAGCAGTCTACTAGCGGGGGGGGGGAATGAGCAGTTCTTC.

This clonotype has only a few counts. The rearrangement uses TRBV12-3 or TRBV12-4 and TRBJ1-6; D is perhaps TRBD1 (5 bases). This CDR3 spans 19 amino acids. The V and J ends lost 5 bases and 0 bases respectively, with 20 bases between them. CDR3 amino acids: CASSLPHLTENSYNSPLHF. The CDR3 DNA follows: TGTGCCAGCAGTCTCCCTCACTTGACAGAGAACTCCTATAATTCACCCCTCCACTTT.

This CDR3 reads CASSQAWGASGTDTQYF. CDR3 coding DNA: TGCGCCAGCAGCCAGGCTTGGGGGGCTAGCGGTACAGATACGCAGTATTTT. The chain couples TRBV4-3 to TRBJ2-3; the D gene is possibly TRBD2 (7 bases). This CDR3 is built from 17 residues. Trimming cost V 3 bases and J 3 bases, with 19 bases left between them. Germline V gene data show CDR1 as LGHNA and CDR2 as YSLEER.

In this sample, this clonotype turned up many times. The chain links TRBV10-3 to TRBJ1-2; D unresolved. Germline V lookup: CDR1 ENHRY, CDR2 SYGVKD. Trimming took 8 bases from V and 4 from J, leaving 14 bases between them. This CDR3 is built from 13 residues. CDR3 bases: TGTGCCATCGAGAAGGAATCCGGCTATGGCTACACCTTC. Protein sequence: CAIEKESGYGYTF.

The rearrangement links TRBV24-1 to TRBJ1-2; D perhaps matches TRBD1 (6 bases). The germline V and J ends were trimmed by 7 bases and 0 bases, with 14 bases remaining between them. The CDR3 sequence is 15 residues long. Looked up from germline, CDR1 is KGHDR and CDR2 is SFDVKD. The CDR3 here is CATSRDWTANYGYTF. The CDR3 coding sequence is TGTGCCACCAGCAGAGATTGGACAGCTAACTATGGCTACACCTTC.